The rows below give T cell receptor beta chains drawn from one sample of a study of cytomegalovirus exposure and HLA in healthy donors. Generated by immunoSEQ multiplex PCR, the TCRdb table keeps only in-frame clones and is missing some. Altogether 60,000 to 65,000 clones are present, 80% to 90% being singletons, with the ten largest covering more than 1.4%. The sample taken for sequencing was PBMCs. These receptors were collected from a young man in good health and CMV-seronegative. Both conserved end residues are part of each CDR3. The order of the fields is D gene, J gene, V gene, clone size, CDR3 protein, CDR3 DNA. A D gene is named only where the DNA matches it firmly. Size values are once, few and many counts, or a class for expanded clones, and some rows have none.

>TRBD1|TRBJ1-6|TRBV9|-
CASSAGTGGPLHF
TGTGCCAGCAGCGCAGGGACAGGGGGACCCCTCCACTTT
>TRBD2|TRBJ2-1|TRBV10-3|-
CAISESTAGGFDEQFF
TGTGCCATCAGTGAGTCGACGGCGGGGGGTTTCGATGAGCAGTTCTTC
>-|TRBJ1-4|TRBV19|-
CASSMGRVGEKLFF
TGTGCCAGTAGTATGGGGAGGGTGGGTGAAAAACTGTTTTTT
>-|TRBJ2-1|TRBV4-1|few
CASSQVPSPGGYNEQFF
TGCGCCAGCAGCCAAGTTCCGTCGCCAGGGGGGTACAATGAGCAGTTCTTC
>-|TRBJ2-7|TRBV5-1|-
CASSLGAQTYEQYF
TGCGCCAGCAGCTTGGGTGCGCAAACCTACGAGCAGTACTTC
>-|TRBJ1-1|TRBV4-1|once
CASSRGTTNTEAFF
TGCGCCAGCAGCCGAGGGACAACAAACACTGAAGCTTTCTTT
>-|TRBJ1-2|TRBV21-1|-
CASSNRKLENLGRASDYGYTF
TGTGCCAGCAGCAATCGAAAACTCGAGAACCTTGGCAGGGCGTCGGACTATGGCTACACCTTC
>-|TRBJ1-4|TRBV13|-
CASSLAGGEKLFF
TGTGCCAGCAGCTTGGCTGGAGGTGAAAAACTGTTTTTT
>-|TRBJ2-5|TRBV5-5|few
CASSLGTEETQYF
TGTGCCAGCAGCTTGGGGACAGAAGAGACCCAGTACTTC
>-|TRBJ1-5|TRBV18|-
CASSQTGRADQPQHF
TGTGCCAGCTCACAAACAGGGAGGGCTGATCAGCCCCAGCATTTT
>TRBD2|TRBJ2-1|TRBV5-4|-
CASSTGLAQFF
TGTGCCAGCAGCACGGGACTAGCGCAGTTCTTC
>TRBD1|TRBJ1-2|TRBV11-2|few
CASSRQGIYGYTF
TGTGCCAGCAGTCGACAGGGGATCTATGGCTACACCTTC
>-|TRBJ1-4|TRBV6-5|-
CATSPGGATNEKLFF
TGTGCCACCTCCCCGGGAGGTGCAACTAATGAAAAACTGTTTTTT
>-|TRBJ2-7|TRBV5-6|-
CASSLMAGLRAYEQYF
TGTGCCAGCAGCTTGATGGCGGGACTCAGGGCCTACGAGCAGTACTTC
>-|TRBJ2-7|TRBV7-8|-
CASSKGPGNTYEQYF
TGTGCCAGCAGCAAGGGGCCAGGTAATACCTACGAGCAGTACTTC
>TRBD1|TRBJ2-7|TRBV6-1|-
CASFDRESPYEQYF
TGTGCCAGCTTTGACAGGGAAAGTCCCTACGAGCAGTACTTC
>TRBD1|TRBJ2-4|TRBV29-1|-
CSVEDYDRGIAKNIQYF
TGCAGCGTTGAAGATTACGACAGGGGAATAGCCAAAAACATTCAGTACTTC
>TRBD1|TRBJ2-5|TRBV25-1|-
CASSEKGQQETQYF
TGTGCCAGCAGTGAGAAGGGACAGCAAGAGACCCAGTACTTC